This T cell receptor beta chain was sequenced in a study of T cell repertoires in cytomegalovirus infection. Comment on this clonotype: Antigen specificity is unknown.

General study findings and limits: Based on cumulative public TCR beta family frequency, carriers of CMV plus the relevant HLA were identified.

MiXCR, run by TCRdb on the reads, gives a single entry per CDR3 protein. The sample has 900,000 to 950,000 distinct CDR3 sequences; about 33% are singletons. V was pared by 1 base and J by 1 base, with 7 bases between. The CDR3 extends over 14 amino acids. Per the germline V gene, CDR1 is LNHDA and CDR2 is SQIVND (reference sequence). The rearrangement uses TRBV19 and TRBJ1-1, with D hard to call. Sample: cultured CD8+ T cells from PBMCs, taken from culture after CMV antigen stimulation. The TCR was taken from a human donor in good health (CMV status not recorded). Some clones in this sample may be carry-over from other donors' samples. CDR3 in amino acids: CASSIGWPNTEAFF. CDR3 DNA: TGTGCCAGTAGTATAGGGTGGCCGAACACTGAAGCTTTCTTT.